This is a list of T cell receptor beta chains from one sample in a study of OX40 agonist ivuxolimab in advanced cancers. Generated by immunoSEQ multiplex PCR, the TCRdb table keeps only in-frame clones and is missing some. The sample records about 56,000 clones, approximately 79% being singletons. The sample here was CD4+ or CD8+ T cells sorted from blood, taken in a trial of the OX40 agonist ivuxolimab. The receptors here all came from an adult with an advanced solid tumor such as melanoma, head and neck, liver or kidney cancer. The CDR3 runs from the conserved cysteine through the conserved F or W. The order of the fields is CDR3 DNA, CDR3 protein, clone size, J gene, V gene, D gene. The D gene is left open where the match is weak. Part of the rows lack a size; the others show once, few, many or a class for expanded clones.

TGCGCCAGCAGTCAAACTCGGACAGGGTGTAATCAGCCCCAGCATTTT | CASSQTRTGCNQPQHF | . | TRBJ1-5 | TRBV23-1 | TRBD1
TGCGCCAGCAGCTCCGAACGCGGCAATCAGCCCCAGCATTTT | CASSSERGNQPQHF | . | TRBJ1-5 | TRBV5-1 | .
TGTGCCAGCAGCTTGTCGGGTACGGGGGGCCGAGTTTATGGCTACACCTTC | CASSLSGTGGRVYGYTF | . | TRBJ1-2 | TRBV7-2 | .
TGTGCCAGCATTCGTTCCGGGACAGTTTACCAAGAGACCCAGTACTTC | CASIRSGTVYQETQYF | . | TRBJ2-5 | TRBV7-8 | TRBD1
TGTGCCAGCAGAATGATAGCGGGGGGCCGCGCAGATACGCAGTATTTT | CASRMIAGGRADTQYF | . | TRBJ2-3 | TRBV7-9 | TRBD2
TGTGCCAGCAGCTTGGGAACCCAATACGGCTACACCTTC | CASSLGTQYGYTF | . | TRBJ1-2 | TRBV5-8 | .
TGTGCCAGCAGTTTATTGGGCGGGATGGGTTACAATGAGCAGTTCTTC | CASSLLGGMGYNEQFF | . | TRBJ2-1 | TRBV27 | .
TGTGCCAGCAATCCCCCGGGGACTACGCAGTATTTT | CASNPPGTTQYF | few | TRBJ2-3 | TRBV7-9 | .
TGTGCCAGCAGCCAAGATGGCCGTCCCGGGGGCGACGCAAATGGCTACACCTTC | CASSQDGRPGGDANGYTF | . | TRBJ1-2 | TRBV14 | .
TGTGCCAGCAGCTCCAGCATGGGGAGAGAGACCCAGTACTTC | CASSSSMGRETQYF | . | TRBJ2-5 | TRBV7-7 | .
TGTGCCAGCAGCCCCTGGGGGCAGGTCTTTAAGCCCCAGCATTTT | CASSPWGQVFKPQHF | . | TRBJ1-5 | TRBV27 | .
TGTGCCAGCAGCTTTTCTTTCGGTTCGAGGACAACCTCTGGAAACACCATATATTTT | CASSFSFGSRTTSGNTIYF | . | TRBJ1-3 | TRBV7-9 | .
TGTGCCAGTAGCGGGGGACAAGAGACCCAGTACTTC | CASSGGQETQYF | . | TRBJ2-5 | TRBV6-5 | TRBD2
TGTGCCAGCTCACCGGCGGGACGGAGGAACACCGGGGAGCTGTTTTTT | CASSPAGRRNTGELFF | . | TRBJ2-2 | TRBV18 | .
TGCAGCGGGGGGGACTCCTACAATGAGCAGTTCTTC | CSGGDSYNEQFF | . | TRBJ2-1 | TRBV29-1 | .
TGTGCCAGCAGCTTTACTACAGGGGGCAGGAACGAGCAGTACTTC | CASSFTTGGRNEQYF | . | TRBJ2-7 | TRBV11-2 | TRBD1
TGTGCCATCGGAGTAATAGGGGATACGCAGTATTTT | CAIGVIGDTQYF | . | TRBJ2-3 | TRBV10-3 | .
TGTGCCAGCCACAGGGGGTTCTATGGCTACACCTTC | CASHRGFYGYTF | . | TRBJ1-2 | TRBV28 | TRBD1
TGTGCCAGCTCCCCCAGCCAGCTCAATGAAGCTTTCTTT | CASSPSQLNEAFF | . | TRBJ1-1 | TRBV11-3 | .
TGTGCCAGCAGCTGGGGACAGGGGGCGAGGAATAATGAAGCTTTCTTT | CASSWGQGARNNEAFF | . | TRBJ1-1 | TRBV5-6 | TRBD1
TGTGCCAGCAGCTCGAAGGGAGAGGGCTATGGCTACACCTTC | CASSSKGEGYGYTF | . | TRBJ1-2 | TRBV7-9 | .
TGTGCCAGCAGTTCCCTTCGGGACACGACGGTGAACACTGAAGCTTTCTTT | CASSSLRDTTVNTEAFF | . | TRBJ1-1 | TRBV27 | .
TGTGCCAGCTCACCAACGGACAGAAGGGGGGTCGGTCAGCCCCAGCATTTT | CASSPTDRRGVGQPQHF | . | TRBJ1-5 | TRBV18 | .
TGTGCCAGCATTACCAGCGGGCTGACATCAGATACGCAGTATTTT | CASITSGLTSDTQYF | . | TRBJ2-3 | TRBV6-6 | .
TGCGCCAGCAGCCAAGGGTTGCGGGTTGGGGCCTATGGCTACACCTTC | CASSQGLRVGAYGYTF | . | TRBJ1-2 | TRBV4-3 | .
TGTGCCAGCAGCGTAGGTGGCGGGAGCACCCAAGAGACCCAGTACTTC | CASSVGGGSTQETQYF | . | TRBJ2-5 | TRBV9 | TRBD2
TGTGCCAGCAGCTTAGGTACAGGGTGGAACACCATATATTTT | CASSLGTGWNTIYF | . | TRBJ1-3 | TRBV11-2 | .
TGTGCCTGGAGTGTACGAAGGGGACAGCACGAGCAGTACTTC | CAWSVRRGQHEQYF | . | TRBJ2-7 | TRBV30 | TRBD1
TGTGCCAGCAGCCCCACTGGGGTACAAGGGACTGAAGCTTTCTTT | CASSPTGVQGTEAFF | . | TRBJ1-1 | TRBV7-9 | .
TGTGCCAGCATCTCTTACCCGAACGACAGGGCGAACACTGAAGCTTTCTTT | CASISYPNDRANTEAFF | once | TRBJ1-1 | TRBV11-2 | TRBD1
TGTGCCAGCAGCTTAACCCAGGGACCTTACAATGAGCAGTTCTTC | CASSLTQGPYNEQFF | . | TRBJ2-1 | TRBV7-3 | .
TGTGCCAGCAGCCAAGTTGGGGGACTAGCGGAAGAGACCCAGTACTTC | CASSQVGGLAEETQYF | . | TRBJ2-5 | TRBV14 | TRBD2
TGTGCCAGCAGCCAGGGCGGGCATAACTATGGCTACACCTTC | CASSQGGHNYGYTF | . | TRBJ1-2 | TRBV14 | .
TGTGCCTGGAGAAAGGGGCGAGACGAAAAACTGTTTTTT | CAWRKGRDEKLFF | . | TRBJ1-4 | TRBV30 | .
TGTGCCAGCAGCACGACCATCTCCTACAATGAGCAGTTCTTC | CASSTTISYNEQFF | . | TRBJ2-1 | TRBV11-2 | .
TGTGCCAGCTCACCACCGGGTGGAGGAGACTACGAGCAGTACTTC | CASSPPGGGDYEQYF | . | TRBJ2-7 | TRBV18 | .
TGTGCCAGCTCACCACGGGGAGGGGCTGACACTGAAGCTTTCTTT | CASSPRGGADTEAFF | . | TRBJ1-1 | TRBV18 | .
TGCAGTGCTAAGGGTAACACTGAAGCTTTCTTT | CSAKGNTEAFF | few | TRBJ1-1 | TRBV20-1 | .
TGTGCCAGCAGCTTGACCTCCGGGGCAGGCCAAGAGACCCAGTACTTC | CASSLTSGAGQETQYF | once | TRBJ2-5 | TRBV11-3 | .
TGTGCCAGCAGCTCCCCGGAGACTAGCGGGGGGCCTGGGGAGCAGTTCTTC | CASSSPETSGGPGEQFF | . | TRBJ2-1 | TRBV7-2 | TRBD2
TGTGCCAGCAGCGCGACGACAGGGAGCCGCGGCTACACCTTC | CASSATTGSRGYTF | . | TRBJ1-2 | TRBV9 | TRBD1
TGTGCCAGCAGTTTACCAGGGGTTTATAATTCACCCCTCCACTTT | CASSLPGVYNSPLHF | few | TRBJ1-6 | TRBV28 | .
TGTGCCAGCAGTTACACGACGGACAGGGGGCTTCGCTTC | CASSYTTDRGLRF | . | TRBJ2-7 | TRBV6-5 | TRBD1
TGTGCCAGCAGCTTGGAGGGGGGCCGGAATACGCAGTATTTT | CASSLEGGRNTQYF | . | TRBJ2-3 | TRBV7-2 | .
TGTGCCAGCAGTGAACAGGGGGCTATCTCCTCTGGAAACACCATATATTTT | CASSEQGAISSGNTIYF | . | TRBJ1-3 | TRBV2 | TRBD1
TGTGCCAGCAGCGTGGGGCGCGCTGCCGAAAAACTGTTTTTT | CASSVGRAAEKLFF | . | TRBJ1-4 | TRBV9 | .
TGTGCCAGCAGCTTAGATGGGACGGCGAACACTGAAGCTTTCTTT | CASSLDGTANTEAFF | . | TRBJ1-1 | TRBV11-2 | .
TGTGCCAGCAGCTTAGGAGCGCCGGAGACCCAGTACTTC | CASSLGAPETQYF | . | TRBJ2-5 | TRBV5-4 | .
TGTGCCAGCAGTTCAGGGACAGGGCATCAGCCCCAGCATTTT | CASSSGTGHQPQHF | . | TRBJ1-5 | TRBV27 | TRBD1
TGTGCCAGCAGTTACGCAGGGGGCAATGAGCAGTTCTTC | CASSYAGGNEQFF | . | TRBJ2-1 | TRBV6-6 | TRBD1
TGTGCCAGCTCACCAGATGGGATCATGAACACTGAAGCTTTCTTT | CASSPDGIMNTEAFF | . | TRBJ1-1 | TRBV18 | .
TGTGCCAGCACGCGGACACCCGGCTCTGGAAACACCATATATTTT | CASTRTPGSGNTIYF | . | TRBJ1-3 | TRBV11-2 | .
TGTGCCAGCAGCCAGACCGACTATGGCTACACCTTC | CASSQTDYGYTF | . | TRBJ1-2 | TRBV7-2 | .
TGTGCCAGCAGCGCTCAAGAGACCCAGTACTTC | CASSAQETQYF | . | TRBJ2-5 | TRBV7-2 | .
TGTGCCAGCAGCACAAGAAGGGCGGCGGAGAACCAGCCCCAGCATTTT | CASSTRRAAENQPQHF | . | TRBJ1-5 | TRBV7-2 | .